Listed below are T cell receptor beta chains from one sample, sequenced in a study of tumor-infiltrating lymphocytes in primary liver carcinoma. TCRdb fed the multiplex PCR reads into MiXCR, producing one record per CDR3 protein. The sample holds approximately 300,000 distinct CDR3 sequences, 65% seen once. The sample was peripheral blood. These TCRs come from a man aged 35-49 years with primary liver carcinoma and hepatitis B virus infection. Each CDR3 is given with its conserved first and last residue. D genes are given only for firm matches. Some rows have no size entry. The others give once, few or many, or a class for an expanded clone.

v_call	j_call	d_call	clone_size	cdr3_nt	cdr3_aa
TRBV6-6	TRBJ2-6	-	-	TGTGCCAGCAGTTCCTCCCCCCAGGGTTGGTCTGGGGCCAACGTCCTGACTTTC	CASSSSPQGWSGANVLTF
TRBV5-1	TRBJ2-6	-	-	TGCGCCAGCAGCTATCCCTCTGGGGCCAACGTCCTGACTTTC	CASSYPSGANVLTF
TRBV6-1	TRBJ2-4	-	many	TGTGCCAGCAGTGTCTCCACCGGGACGGGGTTTGACATTCAGTACTTC	CASSVSTGTGFDIQYF
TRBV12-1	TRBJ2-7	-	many	TGTGCCAGCAGCTTTGTCCCGGACAGGGCGACCTACGAGCAGTACTTC	CASSFVPDRATYEQYF
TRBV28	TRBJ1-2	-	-	TGTGCCAGCAGATCACCCAGGGAAGGGCCGGGCTATGGCTACACCTTC	CASRSPREGPGYGYTF
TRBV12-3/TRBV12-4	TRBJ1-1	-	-	TGTACCAGCAGTCCCACCAAGCCCGGAGGGGACACTGAAGCTTTCTTT	CTSSPTKPGGDTEAFF
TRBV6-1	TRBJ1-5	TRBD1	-	TGTGCCAGCAGCGCCGCAGGGGGAACGGTGGTGCCCCAGCATTTT	CASSAAGGTVVPQHF
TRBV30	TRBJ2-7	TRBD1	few	TGTGCCTGGAGCGGGACAGGCGTTACCTACGAGCAGTACTTC	CAWSGTGVTYEQYF
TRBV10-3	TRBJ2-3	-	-	TGTGCCATCAGTGGGTTGGCTATCGGGCGCTCCACAGATACGCAGTATTTT	CAISGLAIGRSTDTQYF
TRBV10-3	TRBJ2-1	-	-	TGTGCCATCAGTGAGCGGCCGGGCCCTACGGAGCCCTTC	CAISERPGPTEPF
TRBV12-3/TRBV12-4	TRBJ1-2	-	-	TGTGCCAGCAAGATAGGGGGGGCGCTTGGCTACACCTTC	CASKIGGALGYTF
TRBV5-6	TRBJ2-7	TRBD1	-	TGTGTCAGCAGCTTGGGACCACCGACAGGGGTCGAGGGTGAGCAGTACTTC	CVSSLGPPTGVEGEQYF
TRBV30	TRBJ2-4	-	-	TGTGCCTGGAGTCAAGTAGGAACCAAAACCATTCAGTACTTC	CAWSQVGTKTIQYF
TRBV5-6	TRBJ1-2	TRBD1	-	TGTGCCAGCAGCTCTTCCGGGACAGGGGGCAATGGCTACACCTTC	CASSSSGTGGNGYTF
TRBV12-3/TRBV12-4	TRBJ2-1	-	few	TGTGTCAGCAGTTTGGGGGGCAATGAGCAGTTCTTC	CVSSLGGNEQFF
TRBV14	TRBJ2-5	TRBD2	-	TGTGCCAGTAGTGGATTGCTAGCGGATCCCCAAGAGACCCAGTACTTC	CASSGLLADPQETQYF
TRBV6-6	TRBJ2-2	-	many	TGTGCCAGCAGCTGGCGGGAGAACACCGGGGAGCTGTTTTTT	CASSWRENTGELFF
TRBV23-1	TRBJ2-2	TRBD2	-	TGCGCCAGTTGGGGAGGGGTCAACACCGGGGAGCTGTTTTTT	CASWGGVNTGELFF
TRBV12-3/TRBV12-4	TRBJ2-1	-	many	TGTGCCAGCAGTTTCGGCGGATCCTTGGTTTCGCAGTTCTTC	CASSFGGSLVSQFF
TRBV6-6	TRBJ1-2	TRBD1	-	TGTGCCAGCAGTTACTCTCGGACAGGGGGGAACTATGGCTGCACCTTC	CASSYSRTGGNYGCTF
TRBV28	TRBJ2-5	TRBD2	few	TGTGCCAGCAGTTTAATAGGCGGTAGCGGGAGAGGAGAGACCCAGTACTTC	CASSLIGGSGRGETQYF
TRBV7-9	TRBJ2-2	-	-	TGTGCCAGCAGCCCGAGACTTCTATCGCGGAGGAACACCGGGGAGCTGTTTTTT	CASSPRLLSRRNTGELFF
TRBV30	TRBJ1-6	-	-	TGTGCCTGGGGACCCCTTGACAAGGGCCTATTATCACCCCTCCACTTT	CAWGPLDKGLLSPLHF
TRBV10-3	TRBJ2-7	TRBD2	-	TGTGTCATCAGTGCCTTGACTAGCGGGTTTCCATACGAGCAGTACTTC	CVISALTSGFPYEQYF
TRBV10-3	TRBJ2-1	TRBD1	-	TGTGCCACCCAGGGCAGGGGGCGGGGTGAGCACTTCTTC	CATQGRGRGEHFF
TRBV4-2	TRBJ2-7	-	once	TGTGCCAGCAGCCAAGTGGGGGTCCCCTACGAGCAATACTTC	CASSQVGVPYEQYF
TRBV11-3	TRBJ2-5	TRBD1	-	TGTGCTTGGGGACAGCCTCAGGAGACCCTGTACTTC	CAWGQPQETLYF
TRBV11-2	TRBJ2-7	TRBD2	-	TGTGCCAGCAGCTTAGGTGTACTAGCGTGGGTCGACGAGCAGTACTTC	CASSLGVLAWVDEQYF
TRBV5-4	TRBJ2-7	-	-	TGTGCCAGCAGCTTGGAAGGCATCCGGGAGCAGTACTTC	CASSLEGIREQYF
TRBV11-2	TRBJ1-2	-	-	TGTGCCAGCACCTCGGAAACCTTCCATGGCTACACCTTC	CASTSETFHGYTF
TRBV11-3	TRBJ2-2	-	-	TGTGCCAGCAGCTTAGCTGCGCTCGAGGGGAGCACCGGGGAGCGGTTTTTT	CASSLAALEGSTGERFF
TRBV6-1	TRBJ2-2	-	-	TGTGCCAGCGTGGCCGTGTGGAGGCCCGGGGAGCTGTTTTTT	CASVAVWRPGELFF
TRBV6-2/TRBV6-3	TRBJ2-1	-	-	TGTGCCAGGAGACCCTATGCCAGCGTTGAACAGTTCTTC	CARRPYASVEQFF
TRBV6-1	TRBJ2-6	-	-	TGTGCCAGCAAACGAGGTGGTAGCTCTGGGGCCAACATCCTGACTTTC	CASKRGGSSGANILTF
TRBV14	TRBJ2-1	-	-	TGTGCCAACAGCGTGGGAGAGTCTGAGCAGTTCTTC	CANSVGESEQFF
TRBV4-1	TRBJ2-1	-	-	TGCGCCAGCAGCCCCCTGAGGGTAGTCCGTTCCTACAATGAGCAGCTCTTC	CASSPLRVVRSYNEQLF
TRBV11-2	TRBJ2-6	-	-	TGTGCTAGTAGCCCATGCTTGCTCGGGGCCAACGTCCTGACTTTC	CASSPCLLGANVLTF
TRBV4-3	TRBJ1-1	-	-	TGCGCCAGCAGCCAAGATAAATGGGCCCCGAGGACTTTTTGGATGGGAGCTTTCTTT	CASSQDKWAPRTFWMGAFF
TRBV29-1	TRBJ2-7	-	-	TGCAGCGTTCTGGCAGTATGCGAACACTACTTC	CSVLAVCEHYF
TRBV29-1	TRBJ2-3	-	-	TGCAGCGTTGGAGCCAGAGCCAATACGCTGTATTTT	CSVGARANTLYF
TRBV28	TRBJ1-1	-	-	TGTGCCAGCAGTTTATTGGGCGGATATAACACTGAAGCTTTCTTT	CASSLLGGYNTEAFF
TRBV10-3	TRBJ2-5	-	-	TGTGCCATCAGTTCCCAATGGACGGAAGAGACCCAGTACTTC	CAISSQWTEETQYF
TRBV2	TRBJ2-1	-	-	TGTGCCAGCAGGACGGACGCAGCCGATTACAATGAGCAGTTCTTC	CASRTDAADYNEQFF
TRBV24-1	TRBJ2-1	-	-	TGTGCCACCAGTGACCCACAGTGGGCGAATGAGCAGTTCTTC	CATSDPQWANEQFF
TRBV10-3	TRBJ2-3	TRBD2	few	TGTGCCATCAGTGGGACAGGCGCGACTAGCGGGAGTGAGTGGACGGATACGCAGTATTTT	CAISGTGATSGSEWTDTQYF
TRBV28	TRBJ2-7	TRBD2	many	TGTGCCGTCCTACGAGCGGGAGTGTCCTACGAGCAGTACTTC	CAVLRAGVSYEQYF
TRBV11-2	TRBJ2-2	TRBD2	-	TGTGCCAGCAGCGGGGGGACTAGCGGGAGGGCCAGGGAGCTGTTTTTT	CASSGGTSGRARELFF
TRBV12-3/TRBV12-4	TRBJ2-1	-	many	TGTGCCAGCAGCCGGAGTATGGGGTCCTACAATGAGCAGTTCTTC	CASSRSMGSYNEQFF
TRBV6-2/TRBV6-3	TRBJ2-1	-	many	TGTGCCAGCAGTTACTTGCTGTCCAATAGTGAGCAGTTCTTC	CASSYLLSNSEQFF
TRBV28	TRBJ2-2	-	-	TGTGCCAGCAGTTCCCTACTCGGGGAGCTGTTTTTT	CASSSLLGELFF
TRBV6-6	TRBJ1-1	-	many	TGTGCCAGCAGATGGGACCCCACTGAAGCTTTCTTT	CASRWDPTEAFF
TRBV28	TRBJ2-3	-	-	TGTGCCAGCAGCCCCGTGGGCCTACCCCCCACAGATACGCAGTATTTT	CASSPVGLPPTDTQYF
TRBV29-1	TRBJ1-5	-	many	TGCAGCGTACTTACTCGGGACGGATACAATCAGCCCCAGCATTTT	CSVLTRDGYNQPQHF
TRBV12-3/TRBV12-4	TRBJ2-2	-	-	TGTGCCAGCAGCAATCGTGGCACCGGGGAGTTGTTTTTT	CASSNRGTGELFF
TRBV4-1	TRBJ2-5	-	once	TGCGCCAACATCCGGGGAAGTTTAGAGACCCAGTACTTC	CANIRGSLETQYF
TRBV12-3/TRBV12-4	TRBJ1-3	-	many	TGTGCCAGCAGCCCAGGACAGGGAAACACCATATATTTT	CASSPGQGNTIYF
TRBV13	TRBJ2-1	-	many	TGTGCCAGCAGCTTTGTAGCGGTCTCCTACAATGAGCAGTTCTTC	CASSFVAVSYNEQFF
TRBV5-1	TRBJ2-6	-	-	TGCGTCAGCACGCCGAACTCTGGGGCCAACGTCCTGACTTTC	CVSTPNSGANVLTF
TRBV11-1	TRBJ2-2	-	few	TGTGCCAGCAGTCATCCTGGGGGCGCCGGGGAGCTGTTTTTT	CASSHPGGAGELFF
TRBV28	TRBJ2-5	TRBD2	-	TGTGCCAGCAGTCCCCGGGAGGCGGGTAAAGAGACCCAGTACTTC	CASSPREAGKETQYF